The 31 T cell receptor beta chains below come from one sample, sequenced in a study of CD8+ T cells in alopecia areata. Described treatment: oral pan-JAK inhibitor, 5-10 mg twice daily. Extracted RNA was reverse transcribed, and the resulting cDNA served as sequencing template. TCRdb keeps only in-frame clones here, not all; method: immunoSEQ multiplex PCR. Among fewer than 250,000 clones, 43% were seen once, and the ten largest hold roughly 2.6%. Sequences were derived from CD4+ T cells sorted from blood, sampled at approximately week 36, from a patient treated with tofacitinib. These receptors all stem from a human donor with alopecia areata.

Of note for this clone: Other DNA sequences in the sample encode the same CDR3. CDR3 residues: CASSSGSSGDTQYF. For the CDR3, the DNA is TGCGCCAGCAGCTCGGGTTCCTCAGGCGATACGCAGTATTTT. The gene calls are TRBV5-1 and TRBJ2-3, with D uncertain. This CDR3 is 14 amino acids long. V lost 3 bases to trimming and J lost 6 bases, with 14 bases between them. Germline V gene data show CDR1 as SGHRS and CDR2 as YFSETQ. Together with reference TRBV5-1 and TRBJ2-3, the CDR3 gives the full variable domain: KAGVTQTPRYLIKTRGQQVTLSCSPISGHRSVSWYQQTPGQGLQFLFEYFSETQRNKGNFPGRFSGRQFSNSRSEMNVSTLELGDSALYLCASSSGSSGDTQYFGPGTRLTVL.

A few counts support this clone. V gene TRBV7-8 combines with J gene TRBJ1-3, with D uncertain. CDR1 and CDR2 from the germline V gene are SGHVS and FQNEAQ. V lost 1 base and J 2 bases, leaving 3 bases between the germline ends. The CDR3 is made up of 13 amino acids. The CDR3 region is CASSLDPGNTIYF. Written as DNA, the CDR3 is TGTGCCAGCAGCTTAGACCCTGGAAACACCATATATTTT.

This clone showed up just a few times. The chain recombines TRBV6-6 with TRBJ1-2, with D tentatively TRBD1 (5 bases). The CDR3 sequence is 12 residues long. Looked up from germline, CDR1 is MNHNY and CDR2 is SVGAGI (reference sequence). V was shortened by 7 bases and J by 3 bases, with 9 bases between the two germline ends. CDR3 region: CASKGLDYGYTF. The CDR3 DNA sequence: TGTGCCAGCAAGGGACTCGACTATGGCTACACCTTC.

Points on this clone: The conserved final phenylalanine or tryptophan is absent from the CDR3, which likely points to a read error. The chain uses TRBV30 and TRBJ1-2, with TRBD1 matching 10 bases. The CDR3 consists of 15 residues. The ends lost 4 bases at V and 5 bases at J; junction bases unmatched: 10. CDR1 GTSNPN and CDR2 SVGIG come from the germline V gene (reference sequence). The CDR3 region is CAWTPRGQGLYGYTL. In DNA, the CDR3 is TGTGCCTGGACCCCGCGGGGACAGGGGTTGTATGGCTACACCCTC.

This chain links TRBV7-9 with TRBJ2-7, with TRBD1 matching 10 bases. CDR3 length: 15 residues. Germline CDR1 SEHNR, CDR2 FQNEAQ (reference sequence). Trimming took 5 bases from V and 2 from J; bases not matched to a gene: 6. The CDR3 DNA follows: TGTGCCAGCAGCCGACCCGGACAGGGGGCCTACGAGCAGTACTTC. Its translation is CASSRPGQGAYEQYF.

This clone was found a few times. CDR3 residues: CASSIPTGDEQYF. CDR3 nucleotides: TGTGCCAGCAGCATACCGACAGGGGACGAGCAGTACTTC. This chain connects TRBV7-3 to TRBJ2-7, with 8 bases aligning to TRBD1. Germline V gives CDR1 SGHTA, CDR2 FQGTGA. Trimming took 5 bases from V and 5 from J; bases not matched to a gene: 5. The CDR3 covers 13 residues.

This clone has only a few counts. This CDR3 is CASSLWPGSSYEQYF. For the CDR3, the DNA is TGTGCCAGCAGCTTATGGCCAGGATCTTCCTACGAGCAGTACTTC. V is TRBV7-3 and J is TRBJ2-7; D ambiguous. CDR3 length: 15 residues. V gave up 2 bases and J gave up 1 base, with 12 bases separating them. Germline V gene sequence: CDR1 SGHTA, CDR2 FQGTGA.

This clone was seen a few times. The chain recombines TRBV28 with TRBJ1-1; D is unresolved. CDR1 MDHEN and CDR2 SYDVKM come from the germline V gene. V was pared by 10 bases and J by 0 bases, with 6 bases between. This CDR3 is built from 11 residues. The CDR3 DNA is TGTGCCACCTTGATGAACACTGAAGCTTTCTTT. Translating it yields CATLMNTEAFF. Looking up the rest from reference TRBV28 and TRBJ1-1 gives the full variable domain: DVKVTQSSRYLVKRTGEKVFLECVQDMDHENMFWYRQDPGLGLRLIYFSYDVKMKEKGDIPEGYSVSREKKERFSLILESASTNQTSMYLCATLMNTEAFFGQGTRLTVV.

The chain uses TRBV4-1 and TRBJ1-2; D not resolved. Looked up from germline, CDR1 is MGHRA and CDR2 is YSYEKL. This CDR3 has 14 amino acids. The germline V and J ends were trimmed by 3 bases and 2 bases, with 10 bases remaining between them. In DNA form, the CDR3 reads TGCGCCAGCAGCCAGACGCAAGGGAACTATGGCTACACCTTC. Amino acid sequence: CASSQTQGNYGYTF.

The chain employs TRBV29-1 and TRBJ2-2, with 9 bases lining up with TRBD2. CDR3 length equals 15 residues. Germline-derived CDR1 and CDR2 are SQVTM and ANQGSEA. The trim removed 4 bases at V and 4 bases at J, leaving 7 bases unmatched. CDR3 protein: CSVALGLAFTGELFF. As DNA, the CDR3 is TGCAGCGTTGCCCTCGGACTAGCGTTCACCGGGGAGCTGTTTTTT.

This clone was observed once. This sequence joins TRBV6-5 and TRBJ2-4; TRBD1 matches at 7 bases. The length of the CDR3 is 13 residues. V lost 7 bases and J lost 6; bases outside the gene matches: 6. Germline V gives CDR1 MNHEY, CDR2 SVGAGI. This CDR3 is CASTLRQGNIQYF. The CDR3 DNA is TGTGCCAGCACCCTGCGACAGGGAAACATTCAGTACTTC.

This chain connects TRBV6-5 to TRBJ2-1; no clear D gene. This CDR3 is built from 13 residues. Germline CDR1 MNHEY, CDR2 SVGAGI. V gave up 7 bases and J gave up 5 bases, with 12 bases separating them. The CDR3 DNA reads as TGTGCCAGCACTCTCGGGCCCCACAATGAGCAGTTCTTC. Encoded protein: CASTLGPHNEQFF.

The rearrangement links TRBV7-2 to TRBJ1-2; 7 positions agree with TRBD1. Trimming removed 1 base from V and 3 bases from J; junction bases left unmatched: 2. CDR1 is SGHTA, CDR2 FQGNSA, per germline. The CDR3 spans 14 residues. CDR3 sequence: CASSLDRGHYGYTF. The CDR3 DNA is TGTGCCAGCAGCTTAGACAGGGGCCACTATGGCTACACCTTC.

This clone occurred a few times. The V and J genes are TRBV15 and TRBJ2-3, with TRBD2 matching 11 bases. CDR3 length equals 16 residues. CDR1 and CDR2 (germline): LNHNV, YYDKDF (reference sequence). V lost 5 bases to trimming and J lost 1 base; unmatched junction nucleotides: 5. The DNA for the CDR3 is TGTGCCACCAGCGTCGGGACTAGCGGACGCACAGATACGCAGTATTTT. Translated: CATSVGTSGRTDTQYF.

This clone was detected a few times. This sequence joins TRBV7-2 and TRBJ1-1; D is unclear. Looked up from germline, CDR1 is SGHTA and CDR2 is FQGNSA. V was pared by 5 bases and J by 5 bases, with 15 bases between. The length of the CDR3 is 14 residues. The CDR3 nucleotides read TGTGCCAGCAGCCCCGACCCGGCGGGAACTGAAGCTTTCTTT. It encodes CASSPDPAGTEAFF.

V usage is TRBV29-1 and J usage is TRBJ2-1, with TRBD2 identical over 11 bases. The germline V gene encodes CDR1 SQVTM and CDR2 ANQGSEA. The CDR3 consists of 14 residues. V was pared by 5 bases and J by 6 bases, with 6 bases of the junction left unmatched. The CDR3 nucleotides are TGCAGCGTTCTACTAGCGGGAGCTGGCAATGAGCAGTTCTTC. This gives the protein CSVLLAGAGNEQFF.

This chain uses TRBV30 with TRBJ2-3; no firm D call. V lost 1 base, J lost 3 bases, and 8 bases lay in between. The CDR3 loop spans 13 amino acids. Germline CDR1 and CDR2: GTSNPN and SVGIG (reference sequence). Written as DNA, the CDR3 is TGTGCCTGGAGTGCCACGGTTACAGATACGCAGTATTTT. This sequence encodes CAWSATVTDTQYF.

This clone occurred a few times. The chain carries TRBV29-1 and TRBJ2-2; the match to TRBD1 covers 10 bases. The CDR3 is made up of 15 amino acids. CDR1 and CDR2 from the germline V gene are SQVTM and ANQGSEA. Trimming cost V 4 bases and J 5 bases; bases outside gene matches: 7. The CDR3 spells CSVVGTGVVTGELFF. The CDR3 DNA reads TGCAGCGTTGTTGGGACAGGGGTCGTAACCGGGGAGCTGTTTTTT.

J is TRBJ2-7 and V is TRBV11-2; 10 bases agree with TRBD1. The V gene end was trimmed by 2 bases and the J gene end by 3 bases; junction bases not matched to a gene: 7. The CDR3 totals 16 residues. Germline lookup yields CDR1 SGHAT and CDR2 FQNNGV. The CDR3 here is CASSLRTGQGIYEQYF. DNA for the CDR3: TGTGCCAGCAGCTTAAGGACGGGACAGGGGATCTACGAGCAGTACTTC.

There are a few counts of this clone. The chain links TRBV7-9 to TRBJ2-7; the D is unclear. Germline V gene lookup returns CDR1 SEHNR and CDR2 FQNEAQ (reference sequence). The V end lost 3 bases, the J end lost 3 bases, and 6 bases lay between the germline ends. This CDR3 comprises 12 residues. CDR3 DNA: TGTGCCAGCAGCTTTCAGAACTACGAGCAGTACTTC. Protein product: CASSFQNYEQYF.

V and J are TRBV30 and TRBJ2-1; the match to TRBD2 covers 8 bases. Unmatched junction bases numbered 10, after V lost 2 bases and J lost 13 bases. This CDR3 is built from 13 residues. The germline CDR1 and CDR2 sequences are GTSNPN and SVGIG (reference sequence). CDR3 DNA: TGTGCCTGGAGTCCGGGTCGGGAGGGCTCACAGTTCTTC. Encoded protein: CAWSPGREGSQFF.

The table lists this clone with a few counts. The chain employs TRBV25-1 and TRBJ2-6; D unclear. Deletions cut 1 base from V and 2 bases from J, with 9 bases between. This CDR3 has 16 residues. Germline V gives CDR1 MGHDK, CDR2 SYGVNS. In DNA, the CDR3 is TGTGCCAGCAGTGAATCTGGGGTTACTGGGGCCAACGTCCTGACTTTC. It encodes CASSESGVTGANVLTF.

The chain uses TRBV5-1 and TRBJ2-7; D assignment may be TRBD1 or TRBD2 (6 bases each). Germline lookup yields CDR1 SGHRS and CDR2 YFSETQ. The CDR3 spans 14 residues. V gave up 3 bases and J gave up 9 bases, with 19 bases separating them. CDR3 region: CASSWGDTNGVQYF. CDR3 DNA sequence: TGCGCCAGCAGCTGGGGGGACACGAACGGTGTGCAGTACTTC.

To note about this clone: At the DNA level, this CDR3 is encoded by other sequences in the same sample as well. The chain is built from TRBV7-8 and TRBJ2-3; 7 bases match TRBD2. CDR1 is SGHVS and CDR2 is FQNEAQ in the germline V gene. The V gene end was trimmed by 3 bases and the J gene end by 2 bases; junction bases not matched to a gene: 5. This CDR3 has 15 amino acids. The CDR3 reads CASSFSSGFTDTQYF. CDR3 DNA: TGTGCCAGCAGCTTCTCTAGCGGCTTCACAGATACGCAGTATTTT.

This clone was counted a few times. This chain links TRBV5-1 with TRBJ2-1, with D perhaps matching TRBD2 (5 bases). Germline V CDR1 and CDR2: SGHRS, YFSETQ. The CDR3 consists of 15 residues. V lost 6 bases to trimming and J lost 7 bases, with 20 bases between them. CDR3 in DNA: TGCGCCAGCACCCCTGGACTTCTTGGATTTAATGAGCAGTTCTTC. Translating gives CASTPGLLGFNEQFF.

The chain carries TRBV7-3 and TRBJ2-1, with unresolved D. Trimming pared 1 base from V and 6 bases from J, leaving 13 bases between. The CDR3 length is 15 residues. Germline assignment: CDR1 SGHTA and CDR2 FQGTGA. The CDR3 DNA reads TGTGCCAGCAGCTTAAGGCCTGGCGGAGCCAATGAGCAGTTCTTC. It specifies CASSLRPGGANEQFF.

The chain has TRBV5-6 and TRBJ1-5; maybe TRBD1 (5 bases). The CDR3 extends over 12 amino acids. CDR1 and CDR2 (germline): SGHDT, YYEEEE. V gave up 3 bases and J gave up 9 bases, with 10 bases separating them. CDR3 nucleotide sequence: TGTGCCAGCAGCTGGGGTAGGGGGCCCCAGCATTTT. It is translated as CASSWGRGPQHF.

The chain uses TRBV6-5 and TRBJ2-7; the D is unclear. Trimming left V 7 bases short and J 3 bases short, with 7 bases between. CDR3 length: 11 residues. Germline assignment: CDR1 MNHEY and CDR2 SVGAGI. CDR3 loop: CASTRNYEQYF. The CDR3 region has the DNA TGTGCCAGCACCCGTAACTACGAGCAGTACTTC.

The chain joins TRBV6-4 to TRBJ2-7; D ambiguous. Germline values: CDR1 MRHNA, CDR2 SNTAGT. The CDR3 runs 14 residues. The germline V and J ends were trimmed by 7 bases and 3 bases, with 16 bases remaining between them. The CDR3 reads CASTAAYQHYEQYF. CDR3 nucleotides: TGTGCCAGCACCGCGGCCTACCAACACTACGAGCAGTACTTC.

Notes on this clone: Other DNA sequences from this sample encode an identical CDR3 as well. This chain links TRBV29-1 with TRBJ1-5; D ambiguous. The CDR3 sequence is 12 residues long. The germline V and J ends were trimmed by 4 bases and 1 base, with 5 bases remaining between them. Germline lookup yields CDR1 SQVTM and CDR2 ANQGSEA. The CDR3 region has the DNA TGCAGCGTTGGAGGAAGCAATCAGCCCCAGCATTTT. Protein: CSVGGSNQPQHF.

There are a few counts of this clone. The rearrangement links TRBV4-3 to TRBJ1-1; D is perhaps TRBD1 (6 bases). V was pared by 4 bases and J by 5 bases, with 17 bases between. The CDR3 is made up of 15 amino acids. Looked up from germline, CDR1 is LGHNA and CDR2 is YSLEER. CDR3 in DNA: TGCGCCAGCAGCCCCACAGGGAGAGGGGGGACTGAAGCTTTCTTT. Translation gives CASSPTGRGGTEAFF.